The sequence of this T cell receptor (beta chain) was determined in a study of CD8 T cells in Susac syndrome. Germline V gene data show CDR1 as SGHNT and CDR2 as YYREEE (reference sequence). The V end was cut by 0 bases, the J end by 2 bases, with 6 bases between. This CDR3 contains 13 residues. Roughly 0.45 to 1 ug RNA was reverse transcribed with random hexamers. TCRdb passed the immunoSEQ multiplex PCR reads through MiXCR, listing each CDR3 protein once. The sample has about 150,000 distinct CDR3 sequences, under 95% seen once. This TCR came from a human donor in good health. V is TRBV5-4 and J is TRBJ2-7; weak D call: TRBD2 (5 bases). Sequenced: CD4+ T cells from PBMCs. This CDR3 reads CASSLGGPYEQYF. CDR3 nucleotide sequence: TGTGCCAGCAGCTTGGGCGGGCCCTACGAGCAGTACTTC.